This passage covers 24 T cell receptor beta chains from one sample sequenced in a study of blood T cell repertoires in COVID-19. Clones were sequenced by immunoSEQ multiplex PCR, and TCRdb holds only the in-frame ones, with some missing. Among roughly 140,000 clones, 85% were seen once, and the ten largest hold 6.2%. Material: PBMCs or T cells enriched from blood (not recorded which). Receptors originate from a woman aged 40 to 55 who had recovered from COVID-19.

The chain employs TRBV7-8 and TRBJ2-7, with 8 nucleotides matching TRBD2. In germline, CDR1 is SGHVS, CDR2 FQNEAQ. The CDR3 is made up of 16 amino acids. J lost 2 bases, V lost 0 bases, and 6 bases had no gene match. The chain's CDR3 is CASSLASLAGTYEQYF. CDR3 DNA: TGTGCCAGCAGCTTAGCCTCCCTAGCGGGCACCTACGAGCAGTACTTC.

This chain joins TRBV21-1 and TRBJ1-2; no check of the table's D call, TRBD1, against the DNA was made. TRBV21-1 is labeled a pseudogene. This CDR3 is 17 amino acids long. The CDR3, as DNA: TGTGCCAGCAGCGAGTTAAGAGCAGACACCCAGGTCCTTGGCTACACCTTC. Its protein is CASSELRADTQVLGYTF.

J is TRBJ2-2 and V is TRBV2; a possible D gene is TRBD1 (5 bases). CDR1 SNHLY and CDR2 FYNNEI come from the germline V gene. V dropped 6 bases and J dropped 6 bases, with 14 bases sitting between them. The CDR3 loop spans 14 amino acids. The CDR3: CASRPGFTAGELFF. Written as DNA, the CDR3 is TGTGCCAGCAGACCAGGGTTCACCGCCGGGGAGCTGTTTTTT.

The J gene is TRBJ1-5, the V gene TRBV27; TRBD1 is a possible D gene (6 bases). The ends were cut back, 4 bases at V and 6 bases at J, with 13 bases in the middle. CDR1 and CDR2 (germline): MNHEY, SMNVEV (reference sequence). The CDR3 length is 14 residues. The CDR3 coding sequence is TGTGCCAGCAGTTCCTACAGGGTGAGTCAGCCCCAGCATTTT. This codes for CASSSYRVSQPQHF.

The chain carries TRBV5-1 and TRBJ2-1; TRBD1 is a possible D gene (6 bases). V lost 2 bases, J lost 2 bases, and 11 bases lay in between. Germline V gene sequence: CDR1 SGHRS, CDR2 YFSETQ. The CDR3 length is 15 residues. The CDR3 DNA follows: TGCGCCAGCAGCTTCGAGGGACACCCCTACAATGAGCAGTTCTTC. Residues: CASSFEGHPYNEQFF.

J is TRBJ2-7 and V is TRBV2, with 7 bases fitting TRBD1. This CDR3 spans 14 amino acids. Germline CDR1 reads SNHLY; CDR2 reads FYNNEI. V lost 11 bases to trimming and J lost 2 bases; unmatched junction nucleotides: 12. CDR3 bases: TGTGCCGGATACGGGGACAGTCGGGCCTACGAGCAGTACTTC. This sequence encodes CAGYGDSRAYEQYF.

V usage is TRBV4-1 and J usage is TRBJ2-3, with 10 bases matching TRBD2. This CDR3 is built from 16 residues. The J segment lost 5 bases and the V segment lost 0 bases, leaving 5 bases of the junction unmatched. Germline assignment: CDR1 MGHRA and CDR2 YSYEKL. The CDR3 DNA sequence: TGCGCCAGCAGCCAAGATTCGACTAGCGGGTTAGATACGCAGTATTTT. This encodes CASSQDSTSGLDTQYF.

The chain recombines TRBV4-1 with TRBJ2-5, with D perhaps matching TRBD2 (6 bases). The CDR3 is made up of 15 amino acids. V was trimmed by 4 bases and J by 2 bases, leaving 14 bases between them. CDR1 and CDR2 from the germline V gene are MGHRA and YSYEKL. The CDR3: CASSLTGLIQETQYF. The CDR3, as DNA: TGCGCCAGCAGCCTAACGGGACTCATACAAGAGACCCAGTACTTC.

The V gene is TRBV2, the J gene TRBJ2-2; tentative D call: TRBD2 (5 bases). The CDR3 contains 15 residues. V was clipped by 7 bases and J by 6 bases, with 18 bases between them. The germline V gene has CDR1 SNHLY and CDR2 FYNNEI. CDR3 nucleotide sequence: TGTGCCAGCATCTCCGGTGAGGGAAAGGCCGGGGAGCTGTTTTTT. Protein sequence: CASISGEGKAGELFF.

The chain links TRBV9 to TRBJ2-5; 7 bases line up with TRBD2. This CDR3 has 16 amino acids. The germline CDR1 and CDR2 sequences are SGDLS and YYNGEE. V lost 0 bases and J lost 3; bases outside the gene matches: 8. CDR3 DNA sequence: TGTGCCAGCAGCGTAGGGGCGGGAGATCCGAAAGAGACCCAGTACTTC. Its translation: CASSVGAGDPKETQYF.

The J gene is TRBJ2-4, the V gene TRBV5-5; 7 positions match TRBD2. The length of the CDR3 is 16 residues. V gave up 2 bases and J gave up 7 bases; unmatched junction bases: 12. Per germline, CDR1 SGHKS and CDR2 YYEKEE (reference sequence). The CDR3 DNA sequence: TGTGCCAGCAGCTTTCGGGGGATCCCGCGGGGGAACATTCAGTACTTC. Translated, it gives CASSFRGIPRGNIQYF.

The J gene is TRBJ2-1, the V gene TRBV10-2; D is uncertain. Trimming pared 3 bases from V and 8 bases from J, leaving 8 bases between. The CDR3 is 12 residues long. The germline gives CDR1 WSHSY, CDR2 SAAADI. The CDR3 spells CASSDRGDEQFF. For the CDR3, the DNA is TGCGCCAGCAGTGATCGCGGCGATGAGCAGTTCTTC.

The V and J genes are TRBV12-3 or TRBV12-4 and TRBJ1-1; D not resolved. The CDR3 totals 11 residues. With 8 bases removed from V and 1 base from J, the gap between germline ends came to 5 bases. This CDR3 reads CASEGNTEAFF. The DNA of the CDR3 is TGTGCCAGCGAGGGGAACACTGAAGCTTTCTTT.

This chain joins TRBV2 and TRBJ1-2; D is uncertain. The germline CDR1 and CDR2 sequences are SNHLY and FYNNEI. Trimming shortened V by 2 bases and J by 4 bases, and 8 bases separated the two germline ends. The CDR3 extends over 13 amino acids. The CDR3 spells CASSEPRVYGYTF. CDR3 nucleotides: TGTGCCAGCAGTGAACCCCGGGTCTATGGCTACACCTTC.

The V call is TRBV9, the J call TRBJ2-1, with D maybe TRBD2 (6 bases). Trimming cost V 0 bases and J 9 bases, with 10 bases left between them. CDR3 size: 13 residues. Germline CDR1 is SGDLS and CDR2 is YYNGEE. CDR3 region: CASSVATEGEQFF. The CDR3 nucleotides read TGTGCCAGCAGCGTAGCTACGGAGGGTGAGCAGTTCTTC.

The CDR3 DNA reads as TGTGCCATCAGTGCGTTTGGGCAGGGGGCGAATTATGGCTACACCTTC. Protein sequence: CAISAFGQGANYGYTF. V and J are TRBV10-3 and TRBJ1-2, with 8 bases fitting TRBD1. Looked up from germline, CDR1 is ENHRY and CDR2 is SYGVKD. The J segment lost 5 bases and the V segment lost 4 bases, leaving 12 bases of the junction unmatched. This CDR3 has 16 residues.

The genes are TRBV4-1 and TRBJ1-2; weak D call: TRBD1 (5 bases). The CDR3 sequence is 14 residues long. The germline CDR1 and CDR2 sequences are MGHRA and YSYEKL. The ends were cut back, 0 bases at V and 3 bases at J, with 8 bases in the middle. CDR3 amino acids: CASSQDQGYYGYTF. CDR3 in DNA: TGCGCCAGCAGCCAAGATCAGGGTTACTATGGCTACACCTTC.

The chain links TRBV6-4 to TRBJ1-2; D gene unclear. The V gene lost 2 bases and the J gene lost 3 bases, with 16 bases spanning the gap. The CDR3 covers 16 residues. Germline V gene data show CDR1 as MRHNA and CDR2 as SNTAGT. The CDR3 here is CASSDQALIRDYGYTF. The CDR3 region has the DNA TGTGCCAGCAGTGACCAAGCGCTGATCCGGGACTATGGCTACACCTTC.

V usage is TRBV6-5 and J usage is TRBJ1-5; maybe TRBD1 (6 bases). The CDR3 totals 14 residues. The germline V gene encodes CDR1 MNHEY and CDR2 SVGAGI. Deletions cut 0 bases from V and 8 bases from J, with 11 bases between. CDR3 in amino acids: CASSYSTGYEPQHF. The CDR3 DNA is TGTGCCAGCAGTTACTCTACAGGGTACGAGCCCCAGCATTTT.

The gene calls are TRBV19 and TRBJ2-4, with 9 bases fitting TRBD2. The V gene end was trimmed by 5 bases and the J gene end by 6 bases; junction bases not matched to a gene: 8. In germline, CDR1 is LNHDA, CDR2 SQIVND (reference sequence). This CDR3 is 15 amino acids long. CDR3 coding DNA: TGTGCCAGTAGTTCACTAGCGGGTTCGATAAACATTCAGTACTTC. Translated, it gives CASSSLAGSINIQYF. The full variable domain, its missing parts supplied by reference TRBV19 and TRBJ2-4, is DGGITQSPKYLFRKEGQNVTLSCEQNLNHDAMYWYRQDPGQGLRLIYYSQIVNDFQKGDIAEGYSVSREKKESFPLTVTSAQKNPTAFYLCASSSLAGSINIQYFGAGTRLSVL.

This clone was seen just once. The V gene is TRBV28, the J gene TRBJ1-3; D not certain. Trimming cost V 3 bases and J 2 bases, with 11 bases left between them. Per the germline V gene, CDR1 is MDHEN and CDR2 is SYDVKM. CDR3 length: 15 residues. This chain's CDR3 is CASSLAGKTGNTIYF. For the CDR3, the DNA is TGTGCCAGCAGTTTGGCGGGGAAAACTGGAAACACCATATATTTT.

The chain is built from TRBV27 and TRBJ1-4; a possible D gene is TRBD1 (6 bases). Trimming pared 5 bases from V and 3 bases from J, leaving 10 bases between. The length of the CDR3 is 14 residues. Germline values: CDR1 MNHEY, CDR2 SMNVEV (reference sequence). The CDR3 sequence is CASSRGMANEKLFF. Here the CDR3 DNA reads TGTGCCAGCAGTAGGGGGATGGCTAATGAAAAACTGTTTTTT.

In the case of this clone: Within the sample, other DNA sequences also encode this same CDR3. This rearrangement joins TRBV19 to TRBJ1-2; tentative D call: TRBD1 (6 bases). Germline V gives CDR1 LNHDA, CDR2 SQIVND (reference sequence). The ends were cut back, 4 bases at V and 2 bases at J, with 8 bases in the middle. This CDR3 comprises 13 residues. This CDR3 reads CASSKQGNYGYTF. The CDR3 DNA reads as TGTGCCAGTAGTAAACAGGGCAACTATGGCTACACCTTC.

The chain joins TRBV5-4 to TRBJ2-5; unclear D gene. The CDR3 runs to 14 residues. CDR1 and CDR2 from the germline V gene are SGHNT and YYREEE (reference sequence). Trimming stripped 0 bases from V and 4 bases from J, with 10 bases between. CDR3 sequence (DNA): TGTGCCAGCAGCTTGGAGTCTAGTAGAGAGACCCAGTACTTC. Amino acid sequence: CASSLESSRETQYF. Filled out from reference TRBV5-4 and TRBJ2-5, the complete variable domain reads ETGVTQSPTHLIKTRGQQVTLRCSSQSGHNTVSWYQQALGQGPQFIFQYYREEENGRGNFPPRFSGLQFPNYSSELNVNALELDDSALYLCASSLESSRETQYFGPGTRLLVL.